Presented here are 24 T cell receptor beta chains from one specimen sequenced in a study of blood T cell repertoires in COVID-19. The repertoire was sequenced with immunoSEQ multiplex PCR; TCRdb's copy has only in-frame clones and lacks some. The data show under 250,000 clones, with around 83% seen just once and roughly 8.7% held by the top ten. The sample comprised peripheral blood. The source of these receptors is a man between 35 and 55 years old with active or convalescent COVID-19.

J is TRBJ2-1 and V is TRBV4-2, with no clear D. Germline V lookup: CDR1 LGHNA, CDR2 YNFKEQ. Between the trimmed V and J ends, which lost 1 base and 3 bases, there was a span of 10 bases. The CDR3 is 15 residues long. The CDR3, as DNA: TGTGCCAGCAGCCAAGGACTGGTGTACTACAATGAGCAGTTCTTC. Translating gives CASSQGLVYYNEQFF.

The V and J genes are TRBV19 and TRBJ2-7, with D possibly TRBD2 on 7 matching bases. Germline V CDR1 and CDR2: LNHDA, SQIVND (reference sequence). Trimming took off 6 bases at V and 1 base at J, with 16 bases between the two ends. The CDR3 is made up of 15 amino acids. The CDR3 protein is CASRFRGAPSYEQYF. For the CDR3, the DNA is TGTGCCAGTAGGTTCCGGGGGGCGCCGTCCTACGAGCAGTACTTC.

The rearrangement uses TRBV20-1 and TRBJ1-2, with D possibly TRBD1 on 5 matching bases. This CDR3 comprises 13 residues. V gave up 3 bases and J gave up 1 base, with 9 bases separating them. CDR1 and CDR2 from the germline V gene are DFQATT and SNEGSKA (reference sequence). The CDR3 sequence is CSASTGVNYGYTF. The CDR3 DNA sequence: TGCAGTGCTAGTACGGGGGTTAACTATGGCTACACCTTC.

This sequence joins TRBV19 and TRBJ2-7; the match to TRBD1 covers 8 bases. Germline loops: CDR1 LNHDA, CDR2 SQIVND (reference sequence). This CDR3 has 15 residues. V trimming: 3 bases; J trimming: 3 bases; junction bases outside the gene matches: 7. The CDR3 loop reads CASSMQSGTGYEQYF. CDR3 coding DNA: TGTGCCAGTAGTATGCAATCCGGGACAGGCTACGAGCAGTACTTC.

This clone came up a few times. This chain connects TRBV5-6 to TRBJ2-7; tentatively, D is TRBD2 (7 bases). V shed 4 bases and J shed 0 bases, with 14 bases lying between them. The germline V gene has CDR1 SGHDT and CDR2 YYEEEE. The CDR3 length is 15 residues. The CDR3 reads CASSPSGTPSYEQYF. The CDR3 nucleotides are TGTGCCAGCAGCCCAAGCGGGACACCCTCCTACGAGCAGTACTTC.

The rearrangement uses TRBV5-8 and TRBJ1-4; no reliable D call. V was cut by 4 bases and J by 4 bases, with 11 bases left in between. Per the germline V gene, CDR1 is SGHTS and CDR2 is YDEGEE. This CDR3 spans 14 amino acids. CDR3 residues: CASSPWANNEKLFF. CDR3 DNA: TGTGCCAGCAGCCCATGGGCCAATAATGAAAAACTGTTTTTT. Together with reference TRBV5-8 and TRBJ1-4, the CDR3 gives the full variable domain: EAGVTQSPTHLIKTRGQQATLRCSPISGHTSVYWYQQALGLGLQFLLWYDEGEERNRGNFPPRFSGRQFPNYSSELNVNALELEDSALYLCASSPWANNEKLFFGSGTQLSVL.

The chain is built from TRBV28 and TRBJ1-2; 7 bases map to TRBD1. V lost 8 bases and J lost 11; bases outside the gene matches: 14. CDR3 length equals 13 residues. Per the germline V gene, CDR1 is MDHEN and CDR2 is SYDVKM. CDR3 region: CASRGQGEPWYTF. The CDR3 DNA follows: TGTGCCAGCCGAGGTCAGGGGGAACCGTGGTACACCTTC.

This sequence joins TRBV6-5 and TRBJ1-2; D unclear. V dropped 7 bases and J dropped 4 bases, with 16 bases sitting between them. The CDR3 extends over 14 amino acids. Germline assignment: CDR1 MNHEY and CDR2 SVGAGI. The CDR3 bases are TGTGCCAGCATTGCGGGGTGGGGAAGCTATGGCTACACCTTC. Its protein product is CASIAGWGSYGYTF.

This clone was seen more than once but under ten times. This chain joins TRBV5-1 and TRBJ1-4; 9 positions match TRBD1. J lost 0 bases, V lost 4 bases, and 7 bases had no gene match. This CDR3 comprises 17 residues. From germline, CDR1 is SGHRS and CDR2 YFSETQ. This CDR3 reads CASSPGQGTATNEKLFF. In DNA, the CDR3 is TGCGCCAGCAGCCCTGGACAGGGGACCGCAACTAATGAAAAACTGTTTTTT.

The chain joins TRBV4-1 to TRBJ2-5; D uncertain. The CDR3 sequence is 15 residues long. V lost 0 bases, J lost 4 bases, and 12 bases lay in between. Looked up from germline, CDR1 is MGHRA and CDR2 is YSYEKL. The CDR3 spells CASSQDVVALETQYF. As DNA, the CDR3 is TGCGCCAGCAGCCAAGATGTCGTAGCTTTAGAGACCCAGTACTTC.

This clone came up once. The rearrangement joins TRBV4-2 to TRBJ2-1, with unresolved D. Trimming took off 0 bases at V and 0 bases at J, with 6 bases between the two ends. Per germline, CDR1 LGHNA and CDR2 YNFKEQ. This CDR3 contains 15 residues. For the CDR3, the DNA is TGTGCCAGCAGCCAAGAACCGAGCTCCTACAATGAGCAGTTCTTC. This sequence encodes CASSQEPSSYNEQFF.

The V and J genes are TRBV30 and TRBJ1-3; TRBD1 might be the D (5 bases). The V end lost 0 bases, the J end lost 3 bases, and 6 bases lay between the germline ends. The germline CDR1 and CDR2 sequences are GTSNPN and SVGIG (reference sequence). The CDR3 runs to 13 residues. The CDR3 DNA reads as TGTGCCTGGAGTGTCACAGGTGGAAACACCATATATTTT. Protein sequence: CAWSVTGGNTIYF.

This sequence joins TRBV3-1 (or the pseudogene TRBV3-2) and TRBJ2-7; D is perhaps TRBD2 (6 bases). CDR3 size: 15 residues. Between the trimmed V and J ends, which lost 3 bases and 2 bases, there was a span of 14 bases. Per germline, CDR1 LGHDT and CDR2 YNNKEL (reference sequence). The CDR3: CASSQGTLPPYEQYF. The CDR3 DNA is TGTGCCAGCAGCCAGGGGACTCTTCCTCCCTACGAGCAGTACTTC.

The rearrangement joins TRBV7-6 to TRBJ2-7; 13 bases match TRBD2. After removal of 5 bases from V and 0 bases from J, the junction contained 7 bases not matched to a gene. Germline V gives CDR1 SGHVS, CDR2 FNYEAQ. This CDR3 spans 17 amino acids. The CDR3 DNA reads TGTGCCAGCAGCGGGGGACTAGCGGGAACTAGCTCCTACGAGCAGTACTTC. Encoded protein: CASSGGLAGTSSYEQYF.

V usage is TRBV7-2 and J usage is TRBJ1-2, with D tentatively TRBD1 (5 bases). Trimming took off 1 base at V and 5 bases at J, with 14 bases between the two ends. Germline-derived CDR1 and CDR2 are SGHTA and FQGNSA. The CDR3 covers 15 residues. The CDR3 DNA follows: TGTGCCAGCAGCTTAGACCTTTCCGGGGGGTATGGCTACACCTTC. Translated, it gives CASSLDLSGGYGYTF.

The chain recombines TRBV5-1 with TRBJ2-3, with D tentatively TRBD2 (7 bases). Trimming stripped 7 bases from V and 2 bases from J, with 20 bases between. Germline CDR1 SGHRS, CDR2 YFSETQ. The CDR3 totals 16 residues. CDR3 sequence reads: CASSRGGASPTDTQYF. The CDR3 DNA reads as TGCGCCAGCTCTAGAGGGGGGGCGTCTCCCACAGATACGCAGTATTTT.

This chain links TRBV6-5 with TRBJ2-3; 8 nucleotides agree with TRBD1. The CDR3 runs 16 residues. V gave up 4 bases and J gave up 1 base; unmatched junction bases: 7. Per the germline V gene, CDR1 is MNHEY and CDR2 is SVGAGI. The CDR3 DNA is TGTGCCAGCAGTTCTTGGAAACAGGGGGGCACAGATACGCAGTATTTT. Protein: CASSSWKQGGTDTQYF.

The gene calls are TRBV5-1 and TRBJ2-5; no firm D call. CDR1 and CDR2 (germline): SGHRS, YFSETQ. V was clipped by 2 bases and J by 2 bases, with 7 bases between them. There are 13 residues in the CDR3. The CDR3 sequence is CASSFFRQETQYF. The DNA of the CDR3 is TGCGCCAGCAGCTTTTTCAGACAAGAGACCCAGTACTTC.

This chain links TRBV20-1 with TRBJ2-3, with 9 positions matching TRBD1. Germline V gene sequence: CDR1 DFQATT, CDR2 SNEGSKA (reference sequence). V was pared by 3 bases and J by 1 base, with 2 bases of the junction left unmatched. The CDR3 runs to 14 residues. CDR3 loop: CSASGDRGTDTQYF. For the CDR3, the DNA is TGCAGTGCTAGTGGGGACAGGGGCACAGATACGCAGTATTTT.

This rearrangement joins TRBV23-1 to TRBJ1-5, with 12 bases matching TRBD1. TRBV23-1 has ORF status, its function being uncertain. With V trimmed by 1 base and J by 6 bases, 4 bases remained unmatched. This CDR3 spans 16 amino acids. In DNA form, the CDR3 reads TGCGCCAGCAGTCAATACCGGGACAGGGGGCTTCAGCCCCAGCATTTT. Protein product: CASSQYRDRGLQPQHF.

The chain carries TRBV5-5 and TRBJ1-5, with 7 bases matching TRBD1. The CDR3 has 17 residues. Trimming cost V 2 bases and J 4 bases; bases outside gene matches: 12. CDR1 SGHKS and CDR2 YYEKEE come from the germline V gene (reference sequence). The CDR3 is CASSLTGVVSRNQPQHF. CDR3 DNA sequence: TGTGCCAGCAGCTTAACAGGGGTGGTTAGTCGGAATCAGCCCCAGCATTTT.

The V call is TRBV14, the J call TRBJ1-6, with D possibly being TRBD1 (6 bases). V was trimmed by 4 bases and J by 7 bases, leaving 11 bases between them. CDR1 is SGHDN and CDR2 is FVKESK in the germline V gene. This CDR3 comprises 14 residues. Here the CDR3 DNA reads TGTGCCAGCAGCCTCAGGGGCCGGAATTCACCCCTCCACTTT. Translated, it gives CASSLRGRNSPLHF.

V is TRBV10-3 and J is TRBJ1-4, with D possibly TRBD1 on 6 matching bases. The CDR3 is 13 residues long. The ends were cut back, 4 bases at V and 6 bases at J, with 9 bases in the middle. CDR1 is ENHRY and CDR2 is SYGVKD in the germline V gene. CDR3 amino acids: CAISANRDEKLFF. CDR3 bases: TGTGCCATCAGTGCCAACAGGGATGAAAAACTGTTTTTT.

V and J are TRBV30 and TRBJ2-7, with TRBD1 matching 9 bases. This CDR3 contains 16 residues. Germline V lookup: CDR1 GTSNPN, CDR2 SVGIG (reference sequence). J was trimmed by 6 bases and V by 3 bases; bases with no gene match: 15. The CDR3 region is CAWRSRRGTGPSEQYF. In nucleotides, the CDR3 is TGTGCCTGGAGATCTCGCAGGGGGACAGGGCCCAGCGAGCAGTACTTC. Filled out from reference TRBV30 and TRBJ2-7, the complete variable domain reads SQTIHQWPATLVQPVGSPLSLECTVEGTSNPNLYWYRQAAGRGLQLLFYSVGIGQISSEVPQNLSASRPQDRQFILSSKKLLLSDSGFYLCAWRSRRGTGPSEQYFGPGTRLTVT.